The 26 T cell receptor beta chains listed next were all sequenced from one sample in a study of CD8+ T cells in alopecia areata. Treatment in this sample: oral pan-JAK inhibitor, 5-10 mg twice daily. Following RNA extraction, reverse transcription yielded cDNA that acted as the sequencing template. TCRdb's copy holds only in-frame clones and misses some; the assay was immunoSEQ multiplex PCR. The sample lists 95,000 to 120,000 clones, 56% seen once, with 3% to 4% in the top ten. The sample in question was CD4+ T cells sorted from blood, obtained at week 24, from a patient treated with tofacitinib. Receptors originate from a human donor with alopecia areata.

The J gene is TRBJ2-5, the V gene TRBV5-1; D is ambiguous. This CDR3 is built from 16 residues. The V end was cut by 0 bases, the J end by 5 bases, with 17 bases between. In germline, CDR1 is SGHRS, CDR2 YFSETQ. CDR3 amino acids: CASSLVPATNRETQYF. CDR3 nucleotides: TGCGCCAGCAGCTTGGTGCCGGCTACCAACCGCGAGACCCAGTACTTC.

This chain joins TRBV7-9 and TRBJ2-6, with 7 bases fitting TRBD1. The J segment lost 2 bases and the V segment lost 6 bases, leaving 13 bases of the junction unmatched. The V gene's germline CDR1 is SEHNR and CDR2 FQNEAQ (reference sequence). The CDR3 is 18 residues long. CDR3 DNA: TGTGCCAGCAGTTTTCCGGGACAGTACGTTACTGGGGCCAACGTCCTGACTTTC. It specifies CASSFPGQYVTGANVLTF.

CDR3 DNA sequence: TGTGCCTGGGGGCCTGGAGACTACGAGCAGTACTTC. It codes for CAWGPGDYEQYF. The chain joins TRBV30 to TRBJ2-7, with no clear D. CDR1 is GTSNPN and CDR2 is SVGIG in the germline V gene (reference sequence). V was clipped by 5 bases and J by 3 bases, with 11 bases between them. The CDR3 has 12 amino acids.

J is TRBJ2-5 and V is TRBV7-2; D unclear. Germline CDR1 SGHTA, CDR2 FQGNSA. The CDR3 is made up of 13 amino acids. Trimming took off 3 bases at V and 0 bases at J, with 5 bases between the two ends. The CDR3 bases are TGTGCCAGCAGCTTGTACAACCAAGAGACCCAGTACTTC. Translating it yields CASSLYNQETQYF.

This rearrangement joins TRBV6-1 to TRBJ1-1; 9 bases agree with TRBD1. V shed 10 bases and J 5 bases; nucleotides not matched to a gene: 11. This CDR3 is built from 14 residues. Germline V gene data show CDR1 as MNHNS and CDR2 as SASEGT. CDR3 DNA: TGTGCCACCTCCCTGGACAGGGGTATGACTGAAGCTTTCTTT. Its protein product is CATSLDRGMTEAFF.

This clone was seen a handful of times. V is TRBV5-1 and J is TRBJ1-2; perhaps TRBD1 as D (5 bases). The CDR3 covers 15 residues. Trimming pared 5 bases from V and 3 bases from J, leaving 17 bases between. Looked up from germline, CDR1 is SGHRS and CDR2 is YFSETQ. The CDR3 spells CASSSGAGTYYGYTF. The CDR3 nucleotides read TGCGCCAGCAGTAGCGGAGCCGGGACCTACTATGGCTACACCTTC.

The chain recombines TRBV6-5 with TRBJ1-2, with TRBD1 matching 8 bases. The CDR3 sequence is 13 residues long. The V segment lost 10 bases and the J segment 7 bases; nucleotides outside the gene matches: 11. Germline V lookup: CDR1 MNHEY, CDR2 SVGAGI. The CDR3, as DNA: TGTGCCATCAGGGGGCAGGGAGCGCGTGGCTACACCTTC. This codes for CAIRGQGARGYTF.

V usage is TRBV29-1 and J usage is TRBJ2-1; D may match TRBD1 or TRBD2 (5 bases each). Trimming removed 3 bases from V and 6 bases from J, with 9 bases in between. This CDR3 has 12 amino acids. Germline CDR1 and CDR2: SQVTM and ANQGSEA. CDR3 amino acids: CSVDRGSNEQFF. Written as DNA, the CDR3 is TGCAGCGTTGACCGGGGCTCCAATGAGCAGTTCTTC.

As to this clone: The sample has other DNA sequences that encode this CDR3 too. The chain is built from TRBV6-5 and TRBJ1-2, with a weak D call TRBD1 (5 bases). The germline gives CDR1 MNHEY, CDR2 SVGAGI. The CDR3 length is 11 residues. V lost 6 bases to trimming and J lost 8 bases, with 10 bases between them. The CDR3 sequence is CASRRQGGYTF. The CDR3, as DNA: TGTGCCAGCAGGCGGCAGGGCGGCTACACCTTC.

This clone appeared a few times. This chain connects TRBV2 to TRBJ2-7; no clear D gene. Trimming removed 7 bases from V and 1 base from J, with 14 bases in between. CDR1 is SNHLY and CDR2 is FYNNEI in the germline V gene. The CDR3 is made up of 14 amino acids. CDR3 sequence reads: CASIGRDLSYEQYF. CDR3 sequence (DNA): TGTGCCAGCATAGGCAGAGACCTTTCCTACGAGCAGTACTTC.

The chain uses TRBV2 and TRBJ1-5; D gene ambiguous. Trimming removed 8 bases at V and 5 bases at J, with 13 bases between. Per germline, CDR1 SNHLY and CDR2 FYNNEI. CDR3 length: 13 amino acids. The CDR3 region has the DNA TGTGCCAGCGGGCTAGAGGAGTATCAGCCCCAGCATTTT. Its protein is CASGLEEYQPQHF. Supplemented by reference TRBV2 and TRBJ1-5, the full variable domain reads EPEVTQTPSHQVTQMGQEVILRCVPISNHLYFYWYRQILGQKVEFLVSFYNNEISEKSEIFDDQFSVERPDGSNFTLKIRSTKLEDSAMYFCASGLEEYQPQHFGDGTRLSIL.

The chain couples TRBV7-2 to TRBJ2-7; 7 nucleotides agree with TRBD1. Trimming cost V 3 bases and J 2 bases; bases outside gene matches: 4. Germline V CDR1 and CDR2: SGHTA, FQGNSA. The CDR3 loop spans 14 amino acids. The CDR3 DNA reads TGTGCCAGCAGCTTCGACAGGGACGCCTACGAGCAGTACTTC. The encoded protein is CASSFDRDAYEQYF.

The rearrangement joins TRBV7-9 to TRBJ2-5; D might be TRBD1 (6 bases). Germline CDR1 SEHNR, CDR2 FQNEAQ (reference sequence). Trimming removed 6 bases at V and 5 bases at J, with 16 bases between. The CDR3 has 14 residues. DNA of the CDR3: TGTGCCAGCAGTGGGGGCGCGTGGAGTGAGACCCAGTACTTC. Encoded protein: CASSGGAWSETQYF. The full variable domain, with the rest looked up from reference TRBV7-9 and TRBJ2-5, is DTGVSQNPRHKITKRGQNVTFRCDPISEHNRLYWYRQTLGQGPEFLTYFQNEAQLEKSRLLSDRFSAERPKGSFSTLEIQRTEQGDSAMYLCASSGGAWSETQYFGPGTRLLVL.

The genes are TRBV7-2 and TRBJ1-3; TRBD1 matches 7 bases. The CDR3 has 16 residues. With V trimmed by 5 bases and J by 6 bases, 13 bases remained unmatched. Germline assignment: CDR1 SGHTA and CDR2 FQGNSA. The CDR3 DNA is TGTGCCAGCAGCCCGGCAGGGGACAGAAGAACAAACACCATATATTTT. Translation gives CASSPAGDRRTNTIYF.

The genes are TRBV9 and TRBJ2-7; 14 bases agree with TRBD2. V was pared by 4 bases and J by 7 bases, with 7 bases of the junction left unmatched. The CDR3 is 15 residues long. The germline V gene has CDR1 SGDLS and CDR2 YYNGEE. Here the CDR3 DNA reads TGTGCCAGCAGCTCGGGACTAGCGGGGGCACGGGAGCAGTACTTC. Translation gives CASSSGLAGAREQYF.

This clone was seen a few times. The chain uses TRBV6-5 and TRBJ2-2; 9 positions agree with TRBD1. CDR1 and CDR2 (germline): MNHEY, SVGAGI. CDR3 length: 14 residues. V shed 3 bases and J 6 bases; nucleotides not matched to a gene: 2. The CDR3 is CASSYWTGAGELFF. CDR3 coding DNA: TGTGCCAGCAGTTATTGGACAGGGGCCGGGGAGCTGTTTTTT.

The rearrangement uses TRBV6-1 and TRBJ2-7, with 8 positions matching TRBD1. The CDR3 runs to 15 residues. With 3 bases clipped from V and 4 bases from J, the junction kept 8 bases outside the gene matches. Germline assignment: CDR1 MNHNS and CDR2 SASEGT. CDR3 DNA: TGTGCCAGCAGTGAGGCCGGGACAGGACCTTACGAGCAGTACTTC. This gives the protein CASSEAGTGPYEQYF.

J is TRBJ1-4 and V is TRBV15; TRBD1 is a possible D gene (5 bases). The CDR3 contains 14 residues. Trimming took 0 bases from V and 7 from J, leaving 9 bases between them. Germline V gene sequence: CDR1 LNHNV, CDR2 YYDKDF (reference sequence). This CDR3 is CATSRDRVSEKLFF. CDR3 coding DNA: TGTGCCACCAGCAGAGACAGGGTTAGTGAAAAACTGTTTTTT. Full variable domain (outside the CDR3, taken from reference TRBV15 and TRBJ1-4): DAMVIQNPRYQVTQFGKPVTLSCSQTLNHNVMYWYQQKSSQAPKLLFHYYDKDFNNEADTPDNFQSRRPNTSFCFLDIRSPGLGDTAMYLCATSRDRVSEKLFFGSGTQLSVL.

CDR3: CASSVDRVQGTGELFF. The CDR3 bases are TGCGCCAGCAGCGTCGACAGGGTCCAGGGCACCGGGGAGCTGTTTTTT. The J gene is TRBJ2-2, the V gene TRBV5-1, with 7 nucleotides matching TRBD1. J was trimmed by 4 bases and V by 4 bases; bases with no gene match: 10. The CDR3 contains 16 residues. The germline V gene encodes CDR1 SGHRS and CDR2 YFSETQ.

The chain joins TRBV7-2 to TRBJ1-1, with 8 bases identical to TRBD1. Looked up from germline, CDR1 is SGHTA and CDR2 is FQGNSA. V lost 1 base, J lost 1 base, and 2 bases stayed unmatched. This CDR3 is built from 15 residues. The DNA for the CDR3 is TGTGCCAGCAGCTTAGGGGACAGGCGGAACACTGAAGCTTTCTTT. Translation gives CASSLGDRRNTEAFF.

To note about this clone: Other nucleotide sequences in the sample specify the same CDR3. The chain joins TRBV30 to TRBJ1-5, with D uncertain. V dropped 0 bases and J dropped 1 base, with 10 bases sitting between them. The CDR3 is 15 amino acids. Germline CDR1 GTSNPN, CDR2 SVGIG (reference sequence). CDR3 protein: CAWSVRGGSNQPQHF. DNA for the CDR3: TGTGCCTGGAGTGTACGGGGAGGGAGCAATCAGCCCCAGCATTTT.

This clone was observed a handful of times. V is TRBV10-3 and J is TRBJ2-7; no reliable D call. In germline, CDR1 is ENHRY, CDR2 SYGVKD. V dropped 4 bases and J dropped 12 bases, with 16 bases sitting between them. The CDR3 covers 12 residues. The CDR3 region has the DNA TGTGCCATCAGTGGCGGATCTGGCGGCCTGTACTTC. Translating gives CAISGGSGGLYF.

The J gene is TRBJ2-3, the V gene TRBV4-1, with 7 positions matching TRBD1. This CDR3 spans 16 amino acids. CDR1 and CDR2 (germline): MGHRA, YSYEKL. With 4 bases clipped from V and 4 bases from J, the junction kept 11 bases outside the gene matches. CDR3 DNA sequence: TGCGCCAGCAGCCCAATAGACAGGGACGTATCAGATACGCAGTATTTT. Protein product: CASSPIDRDVSDTQYF.

The chain has TRBV20-1 and TRBJ2-7, with no clear D. Germline loops: CDR1 DFQATT, CDR2 SNEGSKA (reference sequence). Trimming removed 4 bases from V and 4 bases from J, with 2 bases in between. The CDR3 totals 9 residues. The CDR3 region is CSAKYEQYF. DNA for the CDR3: TGCAGTGCTAAGTACGAGCAGTACTTC.

This clone was counted between two and nine times. This chain connects TRBV7-9 to TRBJ1-2, with a possible D match to TRBD1 (6 bases). The CDR3 runs to 13 residues. V was trimmed by 5 bases and J by 8 bases, leaving 15 bases between them. Germline V gene sequence: CDR1 SEHNR, CDR2 FQNEAQ (reference sequence). CDR3 sequence (DNA): TGTGCCAGCAGCCCCTTGGCGGGGGGCGGCTACACCTTC. Residues: CASSPLAGGGYTF.

This clone was detected only a few times. V and J are TRBV19 and TRBJ2-3; TRBD2 matches 9 bases. Germline values: CDR1 LNHDA, CDR2 SQIVND (reference sequence). V trimming: 6 bases; J trimming: 4 bases; junction bases outside the gene matches: 14. This CDR3 contains 17 residues. This chain's CDR3 is CASSRSPWASGADTQYF. The CDR3 bases are TGTGCCAGTAGCCGATCCCCCTGGGCTAGCGGGGCAGATACGCAGTATTTT.